These 29 T cell receptor beta chains share one sample of origin, sequenced in a study of OX40 agonist ivuxolimab in advanced cancers. Libraries were constructed by the immunoSEQ multiplex PCR assay. The immuneACCESS repertoire file appears here via TCRdb, limited to in-frame rearrangements. These files lack a portion of the clones; in checked studies, under half of the deficit traces to unresolved V genes, and the cause of the others is not known. The sample table contains about 45,000 clones; only one count was recorded for 88% of them. Around 1% of the sample rests with the top ten. Specimen: CD4+ or CD8+ T cells sorted from blood, collected in a trial of the OX40 agonist ivuxolimab. The receptor source for this set is an adult with an advanced solid tumor such as melanoma, head and neck, liver or kidney cancer.

The chain joins TRBV19 to TRBJ2-3; D gene uncertain. This CDR3 has 13 residues. Germline V gene sequence: CDR1 LNHDA, CDR2 SQIVND (reference sequence). V was pared by 5 bases and J by 3 bases, with 9 bases between. The CDR3 sequence is CASSSVATDTQYF. CDR3 DNA: TGTGCCAGTAGTTCGGTTGCGACAGATACGCAGTATTTT.

The J gene is TRBJ2-1, the V gene TRBV11-2; 10 nucleotides line up with TRBD1. The CDR3 consists of 16 residues. J gave up 7 bases and V 7 bases, and 13 bases lay outside the gene matches. Germline assignment: CDR1 SGHAT and CDR2 FQNNGV. The CDR3 region has the DNA TGTGCCAGCACCAAAAACGCTGGGACAGGGGATAATGAGCAGTTCTTC. Protein sequence: CASTKNAGTGDNEQFF.

This clone has just one count. J is TRBJ1-4 and V is TRBV19, with TRBD1 matching 9 bases. Germline assignment: CDR1 LNHDA and CDR2 SQIVND (reference sequence). This CDR3 has 14 residues. The V and J ends lost 6 bases and 14 bases, in that order; junction bases with no gene match: 13. CDR3 region: CASSLPRQGDRLFF. Written as DNA, the CDR3 is TGTGCCAGTAGCCTGCCTCGACAGGGGGATCGCCTGTTTTTT.

The count of this clone is one. One end of the junction varies from germline; a read error may be responsible. The J gene is TRBJ2-1, the V gene TRBV7-7, with 11 positions matching TRBD2. The CDR3 runs to 14 residues. Germline assignment: CDR1 SSHAT and CDR2 FNYEAQ (reference sequence). The CDR3 sequence: CASSLGTSGNEQFF. DNA of the CDR3: TGTGCTAGCAGCTTAGGGACTAGCGGCAATGAGCAGTTCTTC.

This clone occurred once. The genes are TRBV6-5 and TRBJ1-2; 7 nucleotides match TRBD1. CDR3 size: 14 residues. Looked up from germline, CDR1 is MNHEY and CDR2 is SVGAGI. V gave up 6 bases and J gave up 3 bases; unmatched junction bases: 7. This CDR3 is CASRLSGGDYGYTF. The CDR3 DNA is TGTGCCAGCAGACTTTCAGGGGGGGACTATGGCTACACCTTC.

The chain combines TRBV4-2 with TRBJ2-1; D possibly corresponds to TRBD2 (7 bases). V lost 5 bases and J lost 6, with 17 bases in between. This CDR3 spans 15 amino acids. Germline V lookup: CDR1 LGHNA, CDR2 YNFKEQ. CDR3: CASSLLQGRANEQFF. In DNA form, the CDR3 reads TGTGCCAGCAGCTTGTTGCAGGGGAGGGCCAATGAGCAGTTCTTC.

This sequence joins TRBV7-2 and TRBJ1-2, with no clear D. V shed 3 bases and J shed 2 bases, with 16 bases lying between them. The CDR3 has 16 residues. Looked up from germline, CDR1 is SGHTA and CDR2 is FQGNSA. The CDR3 region is CASSLSKSQLNYGYTF. The CDR3 DNA follows: TGTGCCAGCAGCTTGTCGAAAAGCCAGCTGAACTATGGCTACACCTTC.

This clone turned up a few times. The chain links TRBV7-9 to TRBJ2-7; D remains unclear. Trimming left V 1 base short and J 3 bases short, with 4 bases between. Germline-derived CDR1 and CDR2 are SEHNR and FQNEAQ (reference sequence). This CDR3 is built from 12 residues. The CDR3 here is CASSLGRYEQYF. CDR3 nucleotides: TGTGCCAGCAGCTTAGGCCGCTACGAGCAGTACTTC.

The V and J genes are TRBV11-2 and TRBJ2-7; D possibly corresponds to TRBD1 (6 bases). The CDR3 consists of 14 residues. Trimming shortened V by 5 bases and J by 0 bases, and 11 bases separated the two germline ends. In germline, CDR1 is SGHAT, CDR2 FQNNGV. The CDR3 DNA is TGTGCCAGCAGCGCCCGACAGGACTCCTACGAGCAGTACTTC. It is translated as CASSARQDSYEQYF. The full variable domain, rest sourced from reference TRBV11-2 and TRBJ2-7, is EAGVAQSPRYKIIEKRQSVAFWCNPISGHATLYWYQQILGQGPKLLIQFQNNGVVDDSQLPKDRFSAERLKGVDSTLKIQPAKLEDSAVYLCASSARQDSYEQYFGPGTRLTVT.

In this sample, this clone is medium-sized. V and J are TRBV19 and TRBJ1-5; a weak D match, TRBD1 (6 bases). V was pared by 3 bases and J by 6 bases, with 12 bases between. The germline V gene encodes CDR1 LNHDA and CDR2 SQIVND (reference sequence). The CDR3 totals 14 residues. For the CDR3, the DNA is TGTGCCAGTAGTATCGGGGGGGCCCCTCAGCCCCAGCATTTT. Translating it yields CASSIGGAPQPQHF.

The rearrangement joins TRBV7-2 to TRBJ2-4, with D maybe TRBD2 (6 bases). Germline-derived CDR1 and CDR2 are SGHTA and FQGNSA. Trimming stripped 1 base from V and 9 bases from J, with 16 bases between. CDR3 length: 15 residues. The CDR3 DNA follows: TGTGCCAGCAGCTTAGACCCGGGAGTCGGTAGCATTCAGTACTTC. Encoded protein: CASSLDPGVGSIQYF.

The chain combines TRBV29-1 with TRBJ1-1, with unresolved D. The CDR3 length is 16 residues. V lost 0 bases and J 3 bases, leaving 17 bases between the germline ends. Germline-derived CDR1 and CDR2 are SQVTM and ANQGSEA. Here the CDR3 reads CSVEDRYAGLHTEAFF. CDR3 bases: TGCAGCGTTGAAGATAGGTACGCAGGACTTCACACTGAAGCTTTCTTT. The full variable domain, with the rest looked up from reference TRBV29-1 and TRBJ1-1, is SAVISQKPSRDICQRGTSLTIQCQVDSQVTMMFWYRQQPGQSLTLIATANQGSEATYESGFVIDKFPISRPNLTFSTLTVSNMSPEDSSIYLCSVEDRYAGLHTEAFFGQGTRLTVV.

The chain joins TRBV7-3 to TRBJ2-5; weak D call: TRBD2 (6 bases). Trimming took 4 bases from V and 5 from J, leaving 14 bases between them. The CDR3 has 14 amino acids. CDR1 and CDR2 (germline): SGHTA, FQGTGA. CDR3 in amino acids: CASSYGTSRETQYF. The CDR3 nucleotides are TGTGCCAGCAGCTATGGGACTTCAAGGGAGACCCAGTACTTC.

The chain uses TRBV18 and TRBJ1-3; no firm D call. CDR3 length equals 12 residues. With 0 bases removed from V and 4 bases from J, the gap between germline ends came to 1 base. Germline CDR1 reads KGHSH; CDR2 reads LQKENI. CDR3 loop: CASSPPGNTIYF. DNA for the CDR3: TGTGCCAGCTCACCACCCGGAAACACCATATATTTT.

The chain couples TRBV6-5 to TRBJ1-2, with 8 bases identical to TRBD1. Trimming cost V 6 bases and J 0 bases; bases outside gene matches: 6. Looked up from germline, CDR1 is MNHEY and CDR2 is SVGAGI. The CDR3 runs 15 residues. DNA for the CDR3: TGTGCCAGCAGGTCGACAGGGGTAGCTAACTATGGCTACACCTTC. The encoded protein is CASRSTGVANYGYTF.

A single count supports this clone. The CDR3 loop is CATLVGGLVIEKLFF. DNA of the CDR3: TGTGCCACCCTCGTCGGGGGGCTAGTTATTGAAAAACTGTTTTTT. The V call is TRBV28, the J call TRBJ1-4; tentative D call: TRBD1 (6 bases). Looked up from germline, CDR1 is MDHEN and CDR2 is SYDVKM. The CDR3 sequence is 15 residues long. Trimming cost V 10 bases and J 7 bases, with 22 bases left between them.

The chain recombines TRBV21-1 with TRBJ1-1; TRBD1 is the table's D call and was not checked against the DNA. TRBV21-1 is a known pseudogene. The length of the CDR3 is 14 residues. The CDR3 spells CASSLRAGTGKTFF. CDR3 nucleotide sequence: TGTGCCAGCAGCCTTAGAGCCGGGACAGGGAAGACTTTCTTT.

V and J are TRBV4-1 and TRBJ1-1, with 10 bases lining up with TRBD1. CDR1 is MGHRA, CDR2 YSYEKL, per germline. V gave up 4 bases and J gave up 2 bases; unmatched junction bases: 7. The CDR3 has 16 residues. In DNA, the CDR3 is TGCGCCAGCAGCCGCGACAGGGGGCTCGTTAACACTGAAGCTTTCTTT. Translation gives CASSRDRGLVNTEAFF.

The chain has TRBV6-6 and TRBJ1-1; weak D call: TRBD1 (5 bases). Germline CDR1 MNHNY, CDR2 SVGAGI (reference sequence). The CDR3 is 15 amino acids. V was pared by 6 bases and J by 0 bases, with 14 bases between. CDR3 sequence reads: CASRARQLLNTEAFF. CDR3 nucleotide sequence: TGTGCCAGCAGAGCCCGACAGCTGCTGAACACTGAAGCTTTCTTT.

The chain uses TRBV6-6 and TRBJ2-2, with D hard to call. V lost 3 bases and J lost 11, with 7 bases in between. Per germline, CDR1 MNHNY and CDR2 SVGAGI (reference sequence). CDR3 length: 11 amino acids. The CDR3, as DNA: TGTGCCAGCAGTTATTCCCAAGAGCTGTTTTTT. Encoded protein: CASSYSQELFF.

The V call is TRBV19, the J call TRBJ2-1, with a tentative D call TRBD2 (6 bases). V shed 6 bases and J shed 0 bases, with 18 bases lying between them. The germline gives CDR1 LNHDA, CDR2 SQIVND (reference sequence). The CDR3 runs to 17 residues. The CDR3 DNA reads as TGTGCCAGTAGGTTAACCAATCGGGGGAGCTCCTACAATGAGCAGTTCTTC. Amino acids: CASRLTNRGSSYNEQFF. Complete variable domain (other parts from reference TRBV19 and TRBJ2-1): DGGITQSPKYLFRKEGQNVTLSCEQNLNHDAMYWYRQDPGQGLRLIYYSQIVNDFQKGDIAEGYSVSREKKESFPLTVTSAQKNPTAFYLCASRLTNRGSSYNEQFFGPGTRLTVL.

The chain uses TRBV5-1 and TRBJ1-6, with 8 nucleotides matching TRBD1. This CDR3 has 16 residues. J lost 6 bases, V lost 0 bases, and 5 bases had no gene match. Looked up from germline, CDR1 is SGHRS and CDR2 is YFSETQ. The CDR3 bases are TGCGCCAGCAGCTTGGGGCTAGGACAGGGTAATTCACCCCTCCACTTT. Amino acid sequence: CASSLGLGQGNSPLHF.

V and J are TRBV6-5 and TRBJ1-5, with a weak D call TRBD1 (5 bases). With 7 bases removed from V and 2 bases from J, the gap between germline ends came to 12 bases. The CDR3 is 14 residues long. CDR1 MNHEY and CDR2 SVGAGI come from the germline V gene. CDR3 DNA: TGTGCCAGCAACAGTAGGGGTGGCAATCAGCCCCAGCATTTT. Encoded protein: CASNSRGGNQPQHF.

J is TRBJ2-7 and V is TRBV7-8; D is possibly TRBD1 or TRBD2 (5 bases each). The CDR3 is 15 amino acids. In germline, CDR1 is SGHVS, CDR2 FQNEAQ. Trimming shortened V by 6 bases and J by 3 bases, and 18 bases separated the two germline ends. The CDR3 bases are TGTGCCAGCAGTGTTAGTGGGGGTGCCATCTACGAGCAGTACTTC. This sequence encodes CASSVSGGAIYEQYF.

The rearrangement uses TRBV28 and TRBJ2-3, with D unclear. Trimming took 6 bases from V and 4 from J, leaving 17 bases between them. Germline CDR1 and CDR2: MDHEN and SYDVKM. The length of the CDR3 is 15 residues. The CDR3 reads CASRLPSGVSDTQYF. The DNA of the CDR3 is TGTGCCAGCAGGCTGCCCTCTGGAGTGTCAGATACGCAGTATTTT.

The chain links TRBV27 to TRBJ2-7; D unclear. Per germline, CDR1 MNHEY and CDR2 SMNVEV (reference sequence). The CDR3 length is 14 residues. Between the trimmed V and J ends, which lost 6 bases and 0 bases, there was a span of 12 bases. The CDR3 loop reads CASSLNPGSYEQYF. For the CDR3, the DNA is TGTGCCAGCAGCCTAAACCCAGGCTCCTACGAGCAGTACTTC.

The V and J genes are TRBV7-9 and TRBJ2-7, with 13 bases aligning to TRBD2. This CDR3 has 14 amino acids. Trimming took 2 bases from V and 7 from J; bases not matched to a gene: 2. Per the germline V gene, CDR1 is SEHNR and CDR2 is FQNEAQ (reference sequence). This chain's CDR3 is CASSLSLAGGEQYF. The CDR3 DNA is TGTGCCAGCAGCTTATCACTAGCGGGAGGGGAGCAGTACTTC. Filled out from reference TRBV7-9 and TRBJ2-7, the complete variable domain reads DTGVSQNPRHKITKRGQNVTFRCDPISEHNRLYWYRQTLGQGPEFLTYFQNEAQLEKSRLLSDRFSAERPKGSFSTLEIQRTEQGDSAMYLCASSLSLAGGEQYFGPGTRLTVT.

This chain uses TRBV9 with TRBJ1-4; D is unresolved. Germline V gene sequence: CDR1 SGDLS, CDR2 YYNGEE. Trimming removed 0 bases at V and 10 bases at J, with 10 bases between. CDR3 length: 13 amino acids. This CDR3 reads CASSVGRLGKLFF. CDR3 DNA sequence: TGTGCCAGCAGCGTAGGCAGGCTCGGAAAACTGTTTTTT. The whole variable domain, filled in from reference TRBV9 and TRBJ1-4, reads DSGVTQTPKHLITATGQRVTLRCSPRSGDLSVYWYQQSLDQGLQFLIQYYNGEERAKGNILERFSAQQFPDLHSELNLSSLELGDSALYFCASSVGRLGKLFFGSGTQLSVL.

This clone was observed once. The chain links TRBV28 to TRBJ2-3; 11 bases match TRBD2. Per germline, CDR1 MDHEN and CDR2 SYDVKM. The CDR3 covers 17 residues. With 3 bases clipped from V and 2 bases from J, the junction kept 7 bases outside the gene matches. This chain's CDR3 is CASSFGGTSGSTDTQYF. The CDR3 DNA reads TGTGCCAGCAGTTTTGGAGGGACTAGCGGTTCCACAGATACGCAGTATTTT. The full variable domain, completed using reference TRBV28 and TRBJ2-3, is DVKVTQSSRYLVKRTGEKVFLECVQDMDHENMFWYRQDPGLGLRLIYFSYDVKMKEKGDIPEGYSVSREKKERFSLILESASTNQTSMYLCASSFGGTSGSTDTQYFGPGTRLTVL.